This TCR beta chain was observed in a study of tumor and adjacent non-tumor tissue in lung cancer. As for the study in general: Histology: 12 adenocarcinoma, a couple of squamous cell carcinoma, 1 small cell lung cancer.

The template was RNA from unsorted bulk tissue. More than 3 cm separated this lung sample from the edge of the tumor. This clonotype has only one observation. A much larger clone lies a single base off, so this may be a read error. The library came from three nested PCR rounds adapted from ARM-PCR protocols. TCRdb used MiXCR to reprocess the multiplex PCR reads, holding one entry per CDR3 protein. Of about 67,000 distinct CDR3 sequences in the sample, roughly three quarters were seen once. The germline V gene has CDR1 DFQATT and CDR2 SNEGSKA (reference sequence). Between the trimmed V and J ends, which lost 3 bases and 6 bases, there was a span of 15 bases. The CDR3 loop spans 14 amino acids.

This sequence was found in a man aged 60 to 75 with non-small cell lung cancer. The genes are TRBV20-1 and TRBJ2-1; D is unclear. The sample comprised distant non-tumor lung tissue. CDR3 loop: CSARGGYETNEQFF. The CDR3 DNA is TGCAGTGCTAGGGGTGGGTACGAGACCAATGAGCAGTTCTTC.